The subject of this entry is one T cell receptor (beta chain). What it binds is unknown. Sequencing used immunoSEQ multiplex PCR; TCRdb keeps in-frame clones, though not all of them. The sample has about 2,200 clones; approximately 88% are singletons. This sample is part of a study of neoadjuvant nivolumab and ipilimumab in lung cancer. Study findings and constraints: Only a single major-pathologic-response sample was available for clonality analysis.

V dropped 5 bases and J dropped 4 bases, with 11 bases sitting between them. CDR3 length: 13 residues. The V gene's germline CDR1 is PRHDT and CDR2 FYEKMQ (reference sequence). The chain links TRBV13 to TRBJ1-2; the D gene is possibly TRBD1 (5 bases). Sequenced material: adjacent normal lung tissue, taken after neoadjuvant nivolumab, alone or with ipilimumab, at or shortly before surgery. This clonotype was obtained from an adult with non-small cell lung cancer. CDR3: CASSPGGTYGYTF. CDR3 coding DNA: TGTGCCAGCAGCCCCGGTGGGACCTATGGCTACACCTTC.